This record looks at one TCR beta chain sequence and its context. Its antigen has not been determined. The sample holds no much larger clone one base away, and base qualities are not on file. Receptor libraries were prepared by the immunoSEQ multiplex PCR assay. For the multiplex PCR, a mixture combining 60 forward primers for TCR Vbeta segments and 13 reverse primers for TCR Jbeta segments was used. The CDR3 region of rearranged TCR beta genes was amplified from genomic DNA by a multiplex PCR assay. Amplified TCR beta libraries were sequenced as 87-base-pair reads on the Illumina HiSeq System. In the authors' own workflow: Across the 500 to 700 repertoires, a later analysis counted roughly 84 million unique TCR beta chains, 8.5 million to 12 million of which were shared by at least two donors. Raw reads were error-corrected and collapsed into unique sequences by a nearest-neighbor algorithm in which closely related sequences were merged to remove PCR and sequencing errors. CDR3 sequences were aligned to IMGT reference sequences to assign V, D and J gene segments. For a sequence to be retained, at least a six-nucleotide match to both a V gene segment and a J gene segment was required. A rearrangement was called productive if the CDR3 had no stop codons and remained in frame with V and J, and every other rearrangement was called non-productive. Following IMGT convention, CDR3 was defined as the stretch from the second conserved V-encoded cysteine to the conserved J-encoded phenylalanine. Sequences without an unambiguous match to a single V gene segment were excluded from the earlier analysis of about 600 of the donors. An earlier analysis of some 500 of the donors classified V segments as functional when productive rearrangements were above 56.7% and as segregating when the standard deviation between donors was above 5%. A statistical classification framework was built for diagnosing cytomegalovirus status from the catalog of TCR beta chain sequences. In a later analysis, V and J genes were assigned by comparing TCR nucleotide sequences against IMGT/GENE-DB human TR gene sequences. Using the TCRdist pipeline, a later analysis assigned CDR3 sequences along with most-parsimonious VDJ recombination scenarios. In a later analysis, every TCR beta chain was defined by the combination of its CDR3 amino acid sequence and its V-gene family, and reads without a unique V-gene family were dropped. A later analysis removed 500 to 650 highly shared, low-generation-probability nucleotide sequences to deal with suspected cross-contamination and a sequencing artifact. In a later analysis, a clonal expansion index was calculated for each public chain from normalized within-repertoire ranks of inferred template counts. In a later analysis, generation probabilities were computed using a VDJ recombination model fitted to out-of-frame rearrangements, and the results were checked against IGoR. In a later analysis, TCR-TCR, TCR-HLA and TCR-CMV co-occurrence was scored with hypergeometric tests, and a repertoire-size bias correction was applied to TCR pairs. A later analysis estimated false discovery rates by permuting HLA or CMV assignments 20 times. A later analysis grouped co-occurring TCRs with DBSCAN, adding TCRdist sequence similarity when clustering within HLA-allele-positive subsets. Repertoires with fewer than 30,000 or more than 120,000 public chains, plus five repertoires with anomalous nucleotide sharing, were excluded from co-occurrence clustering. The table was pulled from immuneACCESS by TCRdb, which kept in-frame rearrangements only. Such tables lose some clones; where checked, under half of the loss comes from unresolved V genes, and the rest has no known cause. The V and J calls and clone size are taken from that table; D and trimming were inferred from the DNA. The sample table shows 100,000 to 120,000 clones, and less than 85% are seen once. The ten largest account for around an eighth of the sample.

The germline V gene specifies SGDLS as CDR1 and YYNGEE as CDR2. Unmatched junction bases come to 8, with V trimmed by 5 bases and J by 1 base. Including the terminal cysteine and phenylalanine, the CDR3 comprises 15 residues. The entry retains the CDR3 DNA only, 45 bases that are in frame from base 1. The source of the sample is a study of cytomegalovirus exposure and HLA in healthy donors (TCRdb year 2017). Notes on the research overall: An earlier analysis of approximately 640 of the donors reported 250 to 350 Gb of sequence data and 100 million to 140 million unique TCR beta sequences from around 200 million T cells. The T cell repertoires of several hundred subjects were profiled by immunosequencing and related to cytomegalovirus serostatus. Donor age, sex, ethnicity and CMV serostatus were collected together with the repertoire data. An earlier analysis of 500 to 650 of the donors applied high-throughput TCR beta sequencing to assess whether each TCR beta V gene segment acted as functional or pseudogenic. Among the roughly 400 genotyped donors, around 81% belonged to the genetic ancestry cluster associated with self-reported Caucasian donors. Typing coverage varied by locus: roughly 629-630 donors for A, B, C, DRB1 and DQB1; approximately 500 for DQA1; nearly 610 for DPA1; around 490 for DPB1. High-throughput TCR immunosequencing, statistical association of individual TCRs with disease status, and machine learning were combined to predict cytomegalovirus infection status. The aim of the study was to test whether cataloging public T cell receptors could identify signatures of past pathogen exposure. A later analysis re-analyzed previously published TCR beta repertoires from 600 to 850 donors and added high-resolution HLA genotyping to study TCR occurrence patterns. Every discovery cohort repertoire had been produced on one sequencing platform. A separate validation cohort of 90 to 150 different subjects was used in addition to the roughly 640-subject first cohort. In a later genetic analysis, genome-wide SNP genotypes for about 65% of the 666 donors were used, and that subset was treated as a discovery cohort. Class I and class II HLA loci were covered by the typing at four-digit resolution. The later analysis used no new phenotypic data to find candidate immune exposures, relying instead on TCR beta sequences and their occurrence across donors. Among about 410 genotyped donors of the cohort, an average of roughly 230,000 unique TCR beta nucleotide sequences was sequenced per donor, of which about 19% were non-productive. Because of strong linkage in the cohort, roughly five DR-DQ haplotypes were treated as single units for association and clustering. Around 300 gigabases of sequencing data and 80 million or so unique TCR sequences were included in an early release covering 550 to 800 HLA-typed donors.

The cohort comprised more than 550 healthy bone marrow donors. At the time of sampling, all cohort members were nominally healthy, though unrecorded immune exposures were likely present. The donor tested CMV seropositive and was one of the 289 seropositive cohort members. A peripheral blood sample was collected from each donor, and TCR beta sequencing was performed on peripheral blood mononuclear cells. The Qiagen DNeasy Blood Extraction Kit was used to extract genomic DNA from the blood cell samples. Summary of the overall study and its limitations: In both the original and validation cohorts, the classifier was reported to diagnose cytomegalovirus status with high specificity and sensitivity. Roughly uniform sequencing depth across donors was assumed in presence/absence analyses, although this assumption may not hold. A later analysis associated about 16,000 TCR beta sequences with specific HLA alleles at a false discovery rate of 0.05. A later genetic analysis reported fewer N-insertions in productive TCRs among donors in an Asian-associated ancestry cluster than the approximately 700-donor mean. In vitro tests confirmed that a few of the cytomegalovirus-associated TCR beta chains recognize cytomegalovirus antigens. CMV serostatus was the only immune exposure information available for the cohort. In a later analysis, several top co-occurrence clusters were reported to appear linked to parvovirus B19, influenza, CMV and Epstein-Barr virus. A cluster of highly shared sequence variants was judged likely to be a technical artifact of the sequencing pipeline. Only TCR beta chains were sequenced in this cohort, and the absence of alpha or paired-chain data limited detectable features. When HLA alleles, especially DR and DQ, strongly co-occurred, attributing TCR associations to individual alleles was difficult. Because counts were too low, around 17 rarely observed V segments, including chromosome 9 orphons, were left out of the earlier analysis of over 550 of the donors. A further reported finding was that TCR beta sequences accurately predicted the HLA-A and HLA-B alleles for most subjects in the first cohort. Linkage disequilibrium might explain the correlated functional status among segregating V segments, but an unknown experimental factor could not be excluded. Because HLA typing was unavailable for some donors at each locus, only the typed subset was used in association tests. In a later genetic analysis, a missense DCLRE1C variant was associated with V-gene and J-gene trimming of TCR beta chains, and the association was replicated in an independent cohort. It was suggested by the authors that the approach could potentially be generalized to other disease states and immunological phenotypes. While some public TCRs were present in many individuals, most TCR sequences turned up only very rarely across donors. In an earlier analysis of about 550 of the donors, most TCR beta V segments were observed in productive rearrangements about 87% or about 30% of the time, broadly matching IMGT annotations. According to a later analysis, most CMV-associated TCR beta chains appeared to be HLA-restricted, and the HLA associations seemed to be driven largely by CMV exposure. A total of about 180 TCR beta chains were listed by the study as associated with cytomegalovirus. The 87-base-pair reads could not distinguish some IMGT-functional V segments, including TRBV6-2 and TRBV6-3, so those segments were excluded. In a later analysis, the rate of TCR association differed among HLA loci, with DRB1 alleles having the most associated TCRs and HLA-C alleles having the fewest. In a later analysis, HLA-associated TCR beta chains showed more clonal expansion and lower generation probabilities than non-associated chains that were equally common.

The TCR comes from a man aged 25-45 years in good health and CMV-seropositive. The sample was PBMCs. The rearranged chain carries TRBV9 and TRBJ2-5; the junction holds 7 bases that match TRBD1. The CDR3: CASSDEGAVQETQYF. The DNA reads TGTGCCAGCAGTGACGAGGGGGCCGTCCAAGAGACCCAGTACTTC. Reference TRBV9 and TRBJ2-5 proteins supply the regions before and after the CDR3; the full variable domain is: DSGVTQTPKHLITATGQRVTLRCSPRSGDLSVYWYQQSLDQGLQFLIQYYNGEERAKGNILERFSAQQFPDLHSELNLSSLELGDSALYFCASSDEGAVQETQYFGPGTRLLVL.